The 13 T cell receptor beta chains presented below share a single source sample, sequenced in a study of T cell responses to AZD1222 COVID-19 vaccine. Assay: immunoSEQ multiplex PCR; the TCRdb copy retains only in-frame clones and omits some. The sample has 110,000 or so clones, roughly 89% seen once. The specimen comprised peripheral blood, sampled 28 days after the second AZD1222 dose. All receptors come from an adult who received the AZD1222 COVID-19 vaccine.

V is TRBV19 and J is TRBJ2-1; 7 bases fit TRBD2. The length of the CDR3 is 13 residues. Unmatched junction bases numbered 6, after V lost 7 bases and J lost 6 bases. Germline assignment: CDR1 LNHDA and CDR2 SQIVND (reference sequence). CDR3: CASKMRGFNEQFF. CDR3 bases: TGTGCCAGTAAAATGCGGGGGTTCAATGAGCAGTTCTTC.

This chain connects TRBV11-2 to TRBJ2-1, with D possibly being TRBD1 (6 bases). Per germline, CDR1 SGHAT and CDR2 FQNNGV. CDR3 length: 14 residues. V was trimmed by 5 bases and J by 15 bases, leaving 23 bases between them. For the CDR3, the DNA is TGTGCCAGCAGCCCGCTCCGGGGCCACAGCAGGGGGTTCTTC. Protein: CASSPLRGHSRGFF.

Note on this clone: The identical CDR3 is also encoded by other nucleotide sequences in the sample. This sequence joins TRBV30 and TRBJ1-1; D remains unclear. Trimming cost V 3 bases and J 6 bases, with 8 bases left between them. The CDR3 has 11 residues. In germline, CDR1 is GTSNPN, CDR2 SVGIG (reference sequence). The DNA of the CDR3 is TGTGCCTGGAGGAGACTGTCTGAAGCTTTCTTT. This encodes CAWRRLSEAFF.

The J gene is TRBJ2-2, the V gene TRBV9; TRBD1 matches at 9 bases. V gave up 3 bases and J gave up 4 bases; unmatched junction bases: 4. The CDR3 sequence is 15 residues long. Germline loops: CDR1 SGDLS, CDR2 YYNGEE. In DNA form, the CDR3 reads TGTGCCAGCAGCGCCCGGACAGGGGTCACCGGGGAGCTGTTTTTT. This translates into CASSARTGVTGELFF.

The chain couples TRBV24-1 to TRBJ2-1; no definite D call. This CDR3 comprises 14 residues. CDR1 is KGHDR, CDR2 SFDVKD, per germline. Trimming left V 6 bases short and J 10 bases short, with 18 bases between. DNA for the CDR3: TGTGCCACCAGTATGAGAGGCCCATCTTGGGAGCAGTTCTTC. Residues: CATSMRGPSWEQFF.

V and J are TRBV2 and TRBJ2-7; D may be TRBD1 (5 bases). Trimming pared 7 bases from V and 0 bases from J, leaving 13 bases between. Germline CDR1 SNHLY, CDR2 FYNNEI. This CDR3 spans 14 amino acids. CDR3 in amino acids: CASTQGAYSYEQYF. The DNA for the CDR3 is TGTGCCAGCACCCAAGGGGCGTACTCCTACGAGCAGTACTTC.

The V call is TRBV6-5, the J call TRBJ2-3; D unclear. Trimming removed 2 bases at V and 9 bases at J, with 15 bases between. CDR1 MNHEY and CDR2 SVGAGI come from the germline V gene. There are 14 residues in the CDR3. For the CDR3, the DNA is TGTGCCAGCAGTTACCCCCTTCCCCCATCGACGCAGTATTTT. Translation: CASSYPLPPSTQYF.

The rearrangement links TRBV4-2 to TRBJ1-1, with a possible D match to TRBD1 (6 bases). The CDR3 loop spans 15 amino acids. CDR1 is LGHNA and CDR2 is YNFKEQ in the germline V gene. The germline V and J ends were trimmed by 0 bases and 1 base, with 9 bases remaining between them. In DNA, the CDR3 is TGTGCCAGCAGCCAAGAGGAGGGGGGGAACACTGAAGCTTTCTTT. It encodes CASSQEEGGNTEAFF.

The genes are TRBV7-9 and TRBJ2-1; D might be TRBD1 or TRBD2, each matching 5 bases. Trimming stripped 5 bases from V and 8 bases from J, with 13 bases between. The germline gives CDR1 SEHNR, CDR2 FQNEAQ (reference sequence). The CDR3 runs to 13 residues. The CDR3 DNA reads TGTGCCAGCAGCCCCCAGACGGGGCATGAGCAGTTCTTC. Translating it yields CASSPQTGHEQFF.

The rearrangement uses TRBV5-4 and TRBJ2-1; D is ambiguous. Germline CDR1 is SGHNT and CDR2 is YYREEE (reference sequence). The CDR3 sequence is 16 residues long. V was cut by 2 bases and J by 7 bases, with 19 bases left in between. The DNA of the CDR3 is TGTGCCAGCAGCTTTGGAACCAGCCTAAGAGTGAATGAGCAGTTCTTC. Translation: CASSFGTSLRVNEQFF. The entire variable domain, with the rest obtained from reference TRBV5-4 and TRBJ2-1, is as follows: ETGVTQSPTHLIKTRGQQVTLRCSSQSGHNTVSWYQQALGQGPQFIFQYYREEENGRGNFPPRFSGLQFPNYSSELNVNALELDDSALYLCASSFGTSLRVNEQFFGPGTRLTVL.

This clone was counted only a few times. J is TRBJ1-1 and V is TRBV6-5; the D gene is possibly TRBD1 (5 bases). The CDR3 runs 14 residues. Germline CDR1 MNHEY, CDR2 SVGAGI. The ends were cut back, 2 bases at V and 4 bases at J, with 11 bases in the middle. This CDR3 is CASSYGNGATEAFF. The CDR3 DNA reads as TGTGCCAGCAGTTACGGCAACGGGGCCACTGAAGCTTTCTTT.

This clone occurred a few times. The CDR3 region has the DNA TGTGCCAGCAGCCAAGATCCCAGCCACCGCTACGAGCAGTACTTC. Encoded protein: CASSQDPSHRYEQYF. The chain recombines TRBV3-1 (or the pseudogene TRBV3-2) with TRBJ2-7; D remains unclear. The CDR3 runs to 15 residues. V shed 0 bases and J shed 3 bases, with 12 bases lying between them. CDR1 LGHDT and CDR2 YNNKEL come from the germline V gene (reference sequence).

This clone showed up just once. V and J are TRBV21-1 and TRBJ1-2; the table's D call, TRBD1, was not checked against the DNA. TRBV21-1 is a known pseudogene. This CDR3 has 15 amino acids. CDR3 sequence reads: CASSKKGRGVYGYTF. The CDR3 region has the DNA TGTGCCAGCAGCAAAAAGGGCAGGGGAGTCTATGGCTACACCTTC.